This TCR beta chain originates from a study of T cell responses to AZD1222 COVID-19 vaccine. The CDR3 is made up of 16 amino acids. Germline V lookup: CDR1 SGHRS, CDR2 YFSETQ. V dropped 4 bases and J dropped 1 base, with 17 bases sitting between them. Sequencing used immunoSEQ multiplex PCR; TCRdb keeps in-frame clones, though not all of them. The sample lists 150,000 or so clones; roughly nine tenths were seen once. This specimen was peripheral blood, taken on day 0 of AZD1222 vaccination. The chain employs TRBV5-1 and TRBJ1-1; D gene unclear. This receptor was obtained from an adult in good health. CDR3 in DNA: TGCGCCAGCAGCCTGGAACTAGTGGTCAAGAACACTGAAGCTTTCTTT. It codes for CASSLELVVKNTEAFF.